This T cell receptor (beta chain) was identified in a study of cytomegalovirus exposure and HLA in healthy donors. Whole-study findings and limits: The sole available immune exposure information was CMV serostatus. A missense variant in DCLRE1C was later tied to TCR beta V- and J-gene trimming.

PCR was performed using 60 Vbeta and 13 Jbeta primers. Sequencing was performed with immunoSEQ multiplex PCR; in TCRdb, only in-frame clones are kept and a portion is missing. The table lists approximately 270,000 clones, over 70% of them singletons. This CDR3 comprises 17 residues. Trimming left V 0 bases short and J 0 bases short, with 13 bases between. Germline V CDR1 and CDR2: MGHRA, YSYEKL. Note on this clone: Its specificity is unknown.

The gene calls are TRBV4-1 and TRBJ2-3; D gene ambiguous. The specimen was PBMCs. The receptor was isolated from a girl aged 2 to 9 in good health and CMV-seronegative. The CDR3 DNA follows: TGCGCCAGCAGCCAAGAAGAGTACCTCCTCAGCACAGATACGCAGTATTTT. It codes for CASSQEEYLLSTDTQYF.